Listed here are 18 T cell receptor beta chains from one sample, sequenced in a study of blood T cell repertoires in COVID-19. Clones were read by immunoSEQ multiplex PCR, and TCRdb kept only the in-frame ones, dropping some. This table holds 90,000 to 120,000 clones, 55% to 75% found once. The sequenced material came from peripheral blood. The receptors originated from a woman between 40 and 55 years old with acute or convalescent COVID-19.

V gene TRBV7-6 combines with J gene TRBJ1-1; D perhaps matches TRBD1 (6 bases). V gave up 6 bases and J gave up 1 base, with 21 bases separating them. Germline V gives CDR1 SGHVS, CDR2 FNYEAQ. The CDR3 sequence is 17 residues long. CDR3 coding DNA: TGTGCCAGCAGTCGAGTGGACAGTCTCCTAAAGAACACTGAAGCTTTCTTT. It codes for CASSRVDSLLKNTEAFF.

The chain has TRBV7-5 and TRBJ1-2. TRBV7-5 is an annotated pseudogene. This CDR3 is built from 18 residues. The CDR3 reads CVRSLARAIHTSNYGYTF. CDR3 DNA sequence: TGTGTCAGAAGCTTAGCGCGGGCCATACACACCAGTAACTATGGCTACACCTTC.

The chain employs TRBV10-3 and TRBJ2-3; 8 positions agree with TRBD1. J was trimmed by 1 base and V by 10 bases; bases with no gene match: 13. In germline, CDR1 is ENHRY, CDR2 SYGVKD. This CDR3 spans 16 amino acids. The CDR3 loop is CATSGIVGQGTDTQYF. In DNA, the CDR3 is TGTGCCACCTCAGGAATAGTGGGACAGGGCACAGATACGCAGTATTTT.

This clone was found a few times. The chain employs TRBV7-9 and TRBJ2-3; TRBD2 is a possible D gene (5 bases). CDR3 length equals 13 residues. Per the germline V gene, CDR1 is SEHNR and CDR2 is FQNEAQ (reference sequence). V lost 3 bases to trimming and J lost 2 bases, with 6 bases between them. The DNA of the CDR3 is TGTGCCAGCAGCTTGGGAGACACAGATACGCAGTATTTT. Its translation: CASSLGDTDTQYF.

The DNA for the CDR3 is TGTGCCAGCAGTGAATATGGGGGGGGTGGGACGTATAATTCACCCCTCCACTTT. Protein product: CASSEYGGGGTYNSPLHF. This chain uses TRBV25-1 with TRBJ1-6; D may be TRBD1 (5 bases). CDR3 size: 18 residues. Germline assignment: CDR1 MGHDK and CDR2 SYGVNS. V was cut by 0 bases and J by 4 bases, with 16 bases left in between.

V gene TRBV30 combines with J gene TRBJ1-1; weak D call: TRBD1 (6 bases). V was clipped by 4 bases and J by 8 bases, with 20 bases between them. Germline V gives CDR1 GTSNPN, CDR2 SVGIG (reference sequence). The CDR3 sequence is 14 residues long. The CDR3 nucleotides are TGTGCCTGGATACTTAAAATTGACGGGACAGAAGCTTTCTTT. Amino acids: CAWILKIDGTEAFF. Full variable domain (rest looked up from reference TRBV30 and TRBJ1-1): SQTIHQWPATLVQPVGSPLSLECTVEGTSNPNLYWYRQAAGRGLQLLFYSVGIGQISSEVPQNLSASRPQDRQFILSSKKLLLSDSGFYLCAWILKIDGTEAFFGQGTRLTVV.

V gene TRBV28 combines with J gene TRBJ1-2; 10 nucleotides match TRBD1. The ends lost 5 bases at V and 3 bases at J; junction bases unmatched: 6. This CDR3 region has 15 residues. Germline CDR1 is MDHEN and CDR2 is SYDVKM. The chain's CDR3 is CASSPPGQGYYGYTF. As DNA, the CDR3 is TGTGCCAGCAGTCCACCGGGACAGGGGTACTATGGCTACACCTTC.

This clone appeared a few times. V and J are TRBV5-6 and TRBJ1-1; D is possibly TRBD1 (5 bases). The CDR3 is made up of 16 amino acids. Trimming stripped 1 base from V and 0 bases from J, with 13 bases between. The germline gives CDR1 SGHDT, CDR2 YYEEEE. CDR3 nucleotides: TGTGCCAGCAGCTTGAATCAGGGTACCATGAACACTGAAGCTTTCTTT. Residues: CASSLNQGTMNTEAFF. Looking up the rest from reference TRBV5-6 and TRBJ1-1 gives the full variable domain: DAGVTQSPTHLIKTRGQQVTLRCSPKSGHDTVSWYQQALGQGPQFIFQYYEEEERQRGNFPDRFSGHQFPNYSSELNVNALLLGDSALYLCASSLNQGTMNTEAFFGQGTRLTVV.

The rearrangement uses TRBV7-2 and TRBJ2-1, with D maybe TRBD1 (6 bases). Germline values: CDR1 SGHTA, CDR2 FQGNSA. Trimming left V 2 bases short and J 0 bases short, with 8 bases between. The CDR3 consists of 15 residues. The chain's CDR3 is CASSLQGSSYNEQFF. The CDR3 nucleotides are TGTGCCAGCAGCTTACAGGGGAGCTCCTACAATGAGCAGTTCTTC.

The chain recombines TRBV2 with TRBJ1-1; TRBD1 matches 8 bases. The CDR3 is 12 residues long. Germline CDR1 is SNHLY and CDR2 is FYNNEI. The junction had 8 bases not matched to a gene; V was cut back by 6 bases and J by 11 bases. The CDR3 DNA reads as TGTGCCAGCAGGCACCAGGGGGCTGGGGCTTTCTTT. Protein: CASRHQGAGAFF.

The chain links TRBV7-9 to TRBJ2-1; 7 positions match TRBD1. CDR1 and CDR2 from the germline V gene are SEHNR and FQNEAQ (reference sequence). The CDR3 has 14 residues. V was clipped by 3 bases and J by 9 bases; unmatched bases: 8. The CDR3 here is CASSFSGTESEQFF. In DNA form, the CDR3 reads TGTGCCAGCAGCTTCTCCGGGACAGAATCTGAGCAGTTCTTC.

The chain carries TRBV6-5 and TRBJ1-5; 7 positions match TRBD1. Germline V lookup: CDR1 MNHEY, CDR2 SVGAGI. V gave up 6 bases and J gave up 0 bases; unmatched junction bases: 5. The CDR3 has 15 amino acids. The CDR3 DNA is TGTGCCAGCAGACCGACAGGGTTTAGCAATCAGCCCCAGCATTTT. Translated: CASRPTGFSNQPQHF.

The chain joins TRBV9 to TRBJ1-5; maybe TRBD1 (5 bases). The CDR3 totals 15 residues. Germline CDR1 SGDLS, CDR2 YYNGEE. The ends were cut back, 3 bases at V and 0 bases at J, with 10 bases in the middle. The CDR3 sequence is CASSATGYSNQPQHF. The CDR3 DNA reads TGTGCCAGCAGCGCTACAGGTTATAGCAATCAGCCCCAGCATTTT.

V and J are TRBV4-1 and TRBJ1-6; TRBD1 matches at 7 bases. Germline V lookup: CDR1 MGHRA, CDR2 YSYEKL. V trimming: 1 base; J trimming: 9 bases; junction bases outside the gene matches: 9. The CDR3 contains 16 residues. The CDR3 is CASSQVPGTEGSPLHF. For the CDR3, the DNA is TGCGCCAGCAGCCAAGTACCCGGGACAGAAGGTTCACCCCTCCACTTT.

The V gene is TRBV27, the J gene TRBJ1-2; D is possibly TRBD1 (5 bases). Per the germline V gene, CDR1 is MNHEY and CDR2 is SMNVEV (reference sequence). The CDR3 has 14 amino acids. Trimming cost V 3 bases and J 4 bases, with 12 bases left between them. CDR3 loop: CASSLGGRGYGYTF. In DNA, the CDR3 is TGTGCCAGCAGTTTGGGGGGGAGGGGCTATGGCTACACCTTC.

The chain is built from TRBV2 and TRBJ2-3, with D possibly being TRBD2 (5 bases). Germline-derived CDR1 and CDR2 are SNHLY and FYNNEI. The length of the CDR3 is 12 residues. V was trimmed by 7 bases and J by 8 bases, leaving 13 bases between them. The CDR3 here is CASMIAAVTQYF. The CDR3 nucleotides are TGTGCCAGCATGATAGCAGCGGTTACGCAGTATTTT.

The rearrangement links TRBV4-3 to TRBJ2-5, with no clear D. V shed 1 base and J shed 5 bases, with 8 bases lying between them. CDR1 is LGHNA, CDR2 YSLEER, per germline. The CDR3 loop spans 13 amino acids. The CDR3 bases are TGCGCCAGCAGCCAAGGTTTTGCGGAGACCCAGTACTTC. The encoded protein is CASSQGFAETQYF.

CDR3 in DNA: TGTGCCAGCACGCGGACAGGGAGGCAAGAGACCCAGTACTTC. This gives the protein CASTRTGRQETQYF. The chain has TRBV2 and TRBJ2-5; 8 positions match TRBD1. The J segment lost 2 bases and the V segment lost 7 bases, leaving 6 bases of the junction unmatched. The CDR3 contains 14 residues. Germline CDR1 and CDR2: SNHLY and FYNNEI.